Here is one TCR beta chain with its context. This specimen comes from a study of blood T cell repertoires in COVID-19. Across the whole study: The cDNA or gDNA used as material had been derived from T cells, B-cell-depleted T cells, or PBMCs.

The V gene's germline CDR1 is SGHDN and CDR2 FVKESK. This CDR3 has 15 amino acids. The ends lost 4 bases at V and 2 bases at J; junction bases unmatched: 5. Assay: immunoSEQ multiplex PCR; the TCRdb copy retains only in-frame clones and omits some. The top ten clones hold 20% to 25% of a sample with about 180,000 clones, 86% of them seen once. The source is a man in his 70s with active or convalescent COVID-19. The genes are TRBV14 and TRBJ2-7; 10 bases agree with TRBD1. What was sequenced was peripheral blood. The CDR3 nucleotides are TGTGCCAGCAGCCCCTGGACAGGGGGTCCCTACGAGCAGTACTTC. Protein product: CASSPWTGGPYEQYF.